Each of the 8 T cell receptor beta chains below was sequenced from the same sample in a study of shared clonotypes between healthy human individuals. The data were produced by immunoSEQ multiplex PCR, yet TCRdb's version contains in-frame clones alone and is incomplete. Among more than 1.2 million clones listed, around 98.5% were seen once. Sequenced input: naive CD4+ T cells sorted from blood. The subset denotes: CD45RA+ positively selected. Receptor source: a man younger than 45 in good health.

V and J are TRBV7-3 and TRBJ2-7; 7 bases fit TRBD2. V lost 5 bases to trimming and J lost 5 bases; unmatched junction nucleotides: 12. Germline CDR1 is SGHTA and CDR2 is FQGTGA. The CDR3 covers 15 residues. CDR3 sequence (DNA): TGTGCCAGCAGCCCCGGGGGAACTAGCGCCCACGAGCAGTACTTC. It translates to CASSPGGTSAHEQYF.

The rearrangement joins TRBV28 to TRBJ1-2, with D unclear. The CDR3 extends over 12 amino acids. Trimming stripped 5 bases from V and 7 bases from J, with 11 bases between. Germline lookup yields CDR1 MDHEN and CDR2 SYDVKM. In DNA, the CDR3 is TGTGCCAGCAGTCCCATATCCGTTGGCTACACCTTC. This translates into CASSPISVGYTF.

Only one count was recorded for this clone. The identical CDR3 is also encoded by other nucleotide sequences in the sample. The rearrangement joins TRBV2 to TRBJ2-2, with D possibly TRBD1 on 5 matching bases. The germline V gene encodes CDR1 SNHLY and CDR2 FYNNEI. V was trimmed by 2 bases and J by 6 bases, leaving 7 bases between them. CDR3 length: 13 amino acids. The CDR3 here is CASSEQGSGELFF. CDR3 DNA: TGTGCCAGCAGTGAACAGGGCTCCGGGGAGCTGTTTTTT.

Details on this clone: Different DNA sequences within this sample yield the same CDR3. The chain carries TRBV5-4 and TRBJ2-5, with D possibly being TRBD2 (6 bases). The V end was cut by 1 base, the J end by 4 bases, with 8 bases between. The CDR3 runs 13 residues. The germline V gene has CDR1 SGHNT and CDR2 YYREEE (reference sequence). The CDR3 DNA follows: TGTGCCAGCAGCTTGTGGGGAGGAGAGACCCAGTACTTC. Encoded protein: CASSLWGGETQYF.

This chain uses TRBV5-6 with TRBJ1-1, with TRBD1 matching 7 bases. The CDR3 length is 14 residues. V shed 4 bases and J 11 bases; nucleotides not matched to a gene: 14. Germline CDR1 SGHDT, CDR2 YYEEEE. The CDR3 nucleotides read TGTGCCAGCAGCCCGAGACAGGGCCCCGCCACGGCTTTCTTT. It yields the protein CASSPRQGPATAFF.

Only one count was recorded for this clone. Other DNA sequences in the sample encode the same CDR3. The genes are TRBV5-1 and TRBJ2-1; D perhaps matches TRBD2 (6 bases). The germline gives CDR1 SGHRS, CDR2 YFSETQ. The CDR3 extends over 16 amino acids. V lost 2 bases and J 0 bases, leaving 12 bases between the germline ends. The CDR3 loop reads CASSLGGQSSYNEQFF. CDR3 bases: TGCGCCAGCAGCTTAGGAGGGCAGAGCTCCTACAATGAGCAGTTCTTC. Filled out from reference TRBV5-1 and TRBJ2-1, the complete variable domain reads KAGVTQTPRYLIKTRGQQVTLSCSPISGHRSVSWYQQTPGQGLQFLFEYFSETQRNKGNFPGRFSGRQFSNSRSEMNVSTLELGDSALYLCASSLGGQSSYNEQFFGPGTRLTVL.

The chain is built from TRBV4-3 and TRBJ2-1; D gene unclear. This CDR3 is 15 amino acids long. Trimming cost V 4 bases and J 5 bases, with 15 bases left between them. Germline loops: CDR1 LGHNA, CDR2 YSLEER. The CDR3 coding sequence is TGCGCCAGCAGCCCAGGCCTGCAAGCCAACAATGAGCAGTTCTTC. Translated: CASSPGLQANNEQFF.

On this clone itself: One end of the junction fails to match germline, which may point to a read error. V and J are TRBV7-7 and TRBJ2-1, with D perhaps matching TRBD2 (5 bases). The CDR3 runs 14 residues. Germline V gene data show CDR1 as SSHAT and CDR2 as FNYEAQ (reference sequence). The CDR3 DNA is TGTGCTAGCAGCCCTACTTTGTTGGGGAGTGAGCAGTTCTTC. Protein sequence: CASSPTLLGSEQFF.